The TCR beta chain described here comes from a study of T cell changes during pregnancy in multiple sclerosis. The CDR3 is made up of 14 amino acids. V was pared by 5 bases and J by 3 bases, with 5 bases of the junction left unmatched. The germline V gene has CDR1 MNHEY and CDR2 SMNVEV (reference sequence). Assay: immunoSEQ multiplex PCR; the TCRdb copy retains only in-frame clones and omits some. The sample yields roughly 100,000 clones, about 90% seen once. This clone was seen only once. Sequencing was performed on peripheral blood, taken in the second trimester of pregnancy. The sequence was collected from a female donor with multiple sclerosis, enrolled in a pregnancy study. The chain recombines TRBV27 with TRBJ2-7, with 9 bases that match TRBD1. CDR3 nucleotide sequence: TGTGCCAGCAGTGCGGGGACAGGGTACTACGAGCAGTACTTC. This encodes CASSAGTGYYEQYF.